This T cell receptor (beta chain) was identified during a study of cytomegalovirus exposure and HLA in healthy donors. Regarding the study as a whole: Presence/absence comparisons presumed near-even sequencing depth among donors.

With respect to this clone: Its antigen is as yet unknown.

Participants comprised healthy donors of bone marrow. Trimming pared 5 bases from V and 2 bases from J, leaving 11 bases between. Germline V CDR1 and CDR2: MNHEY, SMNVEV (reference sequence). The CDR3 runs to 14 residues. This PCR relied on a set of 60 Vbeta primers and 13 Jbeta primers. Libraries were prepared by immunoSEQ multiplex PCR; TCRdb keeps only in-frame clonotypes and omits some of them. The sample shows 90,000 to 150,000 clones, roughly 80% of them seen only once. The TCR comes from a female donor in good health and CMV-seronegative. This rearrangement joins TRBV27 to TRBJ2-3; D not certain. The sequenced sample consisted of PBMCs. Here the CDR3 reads CASSPSPYTDTQYF. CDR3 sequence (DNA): TGTGCCAGCAGTCCGTCCCCTTACACAGATACGCAGTATTTT.